These 8 T cell receptor beta chains were all obtained from the same sample, sequenced in a study of T cells in Graves' hyperthyroidism and ophthalmopathy. It was RNA transcripts that yielded the amplified TCR beta CDR3 regions. With the HTBI primer set, the TCR CDR3 went through a first round of RT-PCR. TCRdb re-called the multiplex PCR reads with MiXCR, one entry per CDR3 protein. The profile shows about 420,000 distinct CDR3 sequences, roughly 13% of them singletons. The source material was blood. These receptors came from a woman aged 18-30 years with Graves' hyperthyroidism.

The rearrangement links TRBV12-3 or TRBV12-4 to TRBJ1-2; 11 bases agree with TRBD1. The trim removed 1 base at V and 3 bases at J, leaving 7 bases unmatched. The CDR3 runs to 17 residues. The CDR3 loop reads CASSLVIGTGGDYGYTF. CDR3 bases: TGTGCCAGCAGTTTAGTGATAGGGACAGGGGGTGACTATGGCTACACCTTC.

The rearrangement joins TRBV9 to TRBJ2-7; weak D call: TRBD1 (7 bases). Trimming left V 0 bases short and J 6 bases short, with 19 bases between. The V gene's germline CDR1 is SGDLS and CDR2 YYNGEE. The CDR3 covers 16 residues. CDR3 DNA sequence: TGTGCCAGCAGCGTAGACGTGGGACCCCAGGGGGGCGAGCAGTACTTC. This sequence encodes CASSVDVGPQGGEQYF.

This clonotype was seen ten or more times. This sequence joins TRBV20-1 and TRBJ2-1; 9 bases map to TRBD2. V trimming: 5 bases; J trimming: 6 bases; junction bases outside the gene matches: 8. The CDR3 runs to 14 residues. The V gene's germline CDR1 is DFQATT and CDR2 SNEGSKA (reference sequence). CDR3: CSAPLSGRINEQFF. CDR3 coding DNA: TGCAGTGCTCCTCTCAGCGGGAGGATCAATGAGCAGTTCTTC.

This clonotype was detected a few times. CDR3 sequence (DNA): TGCAGTGCTTCCATTAGCGGGACCTACGAGCAGTACTTC. Its protein is CSASISGTYEQYF. The V call is TRBV20-1, the J call TRBJ2-7; TRBD2 matches 8 bases. With 5 bases clipped from V and 2 bases from J, the junction kept 5 bases outside the gene matches. Germline assignment: CDR1 DFQATT and CDR2 SNEGSKA (reference sequence). This CDR3 has 13 amino acids.

The table lists this clonotype with a few counts. V usage is TRBV9 and J usage is TRBJ2-3; TRBD2 aligns across 7 bases. The J segment lost 0 bases and the V segment lost 0 bases, leaving 4 bases of the junction unmatched. The CDR3 loop spans 16 amino acids. Germline values: CDR1 SGDLS, CDR2 YYNGEE. The CDR3: CASSVAASGSTDTQYF. CDR3 coding DNA: TGTGCCAGCAGCGTAGCGGCTAGCGGCAGCACAGATACGCAGTATTTT.

There are many counts of this clonotype. V usage is TRBV7-9 and J usage is TRBJ2-5; tentative D call: TRBD1 (5 bases). CDR3 size: 14 residues. From germline, CDR1 is SEHNR and CDR2 FQNEAQ (reference sequence). V gave up 0 bases and J gave up 5 bases, with 10 bases separating them. CDR3 in amino acids: CASSLAQGWETQYF. CDR3 sequence (DNA): TGTGCCAGCAGCTTAGCGCAGGGTTGGGAGACCCAGTACTTC.

The sample holds a few counts of this clonotype. This sequence joins TRBV28 and TRBJ1-3; D call uncertain. Looked up from germline, CDR1 is MDHEN and CDR2 is SYDVKM. The CDR3 extends over 17 amino acids. V shed 3 bases and J shed 2 bases, with 17 bases lying between them. The CDR3 nucleotides are TGTGCCAGCAGTTTTGGGGTAGTTGGAGTGGCTGGAAACACCATATATTTT. This encodes CASSFGVVGVAGNTIYF. The full variable domain, rest sourced from reference TRBV28 and TRBJ1-3, is DVKVTQSSRYLVKRTGEKVFLECVQDMDHENMFWYRQDPGLGLRLIYFSYDVKMKEKGDIPEGYSVSREKKERFSLILESASTNQTSMYLCASSFGVVGVAGNTIYFGEGSWLTVV.

V is TRBV13 and J is TRBJ2-5; 10 positions agree with TRBD2. Germline V gives CDR1 PRHDT, CDR2 FYEKMQ (reference sequence). This CDR3 is built from 15 residues. V shed 5 bases, J shed 4 bases, and the junction held 7 bases outside the gene matches. The CDR3 bases are TGTGCCAGCAGCCGACGGACTAGCGGAAGAGAGACCCAGTACTTC. This encodes CASSRRTSGRETQYF.